This T cell receptor beta chain was observed in a study of T cells expressing NK-cell markers (dated by TCRdb to 2018 to 2021). General notes on the study: Under 10 donors provided sorted CD3+CD56+NKG2C+, CD3+CD56+NKG2C- and CD3+CD56-NKG2C+ T-cell subsets, whose TCR beta-chain repertoires were profiled. All eight donors whose samples were sequenced were randomly selected healthy volunteers, three of them men and five women. Of the eight sequenced donors, seven were found to be HCMV-seropositive and one was found to be HCMV-seronegative. Sequencing of the libraries produced 2 x 150 bp reads on Illumina HiSeq 2000/2500, MiSeq or NextSeq.

HCMV-specific IgG was detected in serum with a commercial ELISA kit to determine HCMV serostatus. Ficoll density gradient centrifugation was used to isolate peripheral blood mononuclear cells from blood. TCRdb records Illumina HiSeq 2000 as the sequencer. 5'RACE template switching, by which a universal primer site and unique molecular identifiers were added, was used to make TCR beta cDNA libraries. cDNA synthesis was primed from the TCR beta constant segment, followed by two successive PCR amplification steps. The published analysis was carried out like this. MIGEC was used to demultiplex reads and group the reads by UMI, and MiTCR was used to assemble and quantify clonotypes. To remove erroneous sequences, TCR cDNA sequences were retained only when supported by two or more reads. The tcR package was used for downstream repertoire analysis, and clonotypes were matched across fractions by CDR3 nucleotide sequence plus V segment. Antigen specificity was annotated against VDJdb with VDJmatch, allowing one amino acid substitution in CDR3. After TCRdb reprocessed the reads, each CDR3 protein sequence was kept as one row, without DNA. The V and J calls here are based on TCRdb, not the publication. The sample table holds 250,000 or so distinct CDR3 sequences. The ten largest clones represent 4% to 5% of the sample.

CDR1 LNHDA and CDR2 SQIVND were looked up in the germline V gene (reference sequence). The CDR3 contains 14 residues, cysteine and phenylalanine counted. Only the protein sequence is given. Beyond this particular receptor, the publication reports: Whether the expanded NKG2C-expressing T cell clones were specific for HCMV antigens remained unclear. Those dominant clonotypes were again the most abundant among CD3+CD56-NKG2C+ cells in a few donors, at about 28.3-60.1%. In several donors, the dominant CD3+CD56+NKG2C+ clonotypes were found to rank among the top 10 CD8+ clonotypes and to make up roughly 1.0-7.0% of CD8+ T cells.

A remark on this clonotype: It has no known antigen specificity.

The origin of this receptor is a woman between 18 and 69 years old in good health. Recombination connected TRBV19 to TRBJ1-5; TCRdb outputs TRBD1, but without DNA this stays unchecked. Sequencing was carried out using blood T cells: a sorted CD56 or NKG2C T cell subset, CD4+ or CD8+ T cells, or bulk PBMC T cells (not recorded which). For the CDR3, the sequence is CATLPGYSNQPQHF.